Each of the 22 T cell receptor beta chains below was sequenced from the same sample in a study of relationships among human T cell subsets. CD8+ T cells were isolated by anti-CD4 multisort bead depletion, then anti-CD8 bead selection. The T cell receptor alpha and beta CDR3 regions were amplified from mRNA by semiquantitative ARM-PCR. In ARM-PCR, communal superprimers followed tagged nested gene-specific primers for exponential amplification. TCRdb redid the calling of the multiplex PCR reads with MiXCR, one entry per CDR3 protein. The table has nearly 5,500 distinct CDR3 sequences, about 59% seen once. The sequencing sample was made of CD8+ T cells sorted from blood. The receptors here all came from a man aged 40-49 years in good health.

A note on this clonotype: Sequence at one end of the junction differs from germline and may be a read error. The V and J genes are TRBV28 and TRBJ2-1; D uncertain. The CDR3 is made up of 14 amino acids. Germline V gene lookup returns CDR1 MDHEN and CDR2 SYDVKM. Written as DNA, the CDR3 is TGTGCCAGCAGTTTTTTGATGGGTTACAATGGGCAGTTCTTC. This sequence encodes CASSFLMGYNGQFF.

A remark on this clonotype: The junction differs from germline at one of its ends, possibly a read error. This chain links TRBV20-1 with TRBJ2-1; 7 bases line up with TRBD2. Per germline, CDR1 DFQATT and CDR2 SNEGSKA (reference sequence). The CDR3 sequence is 14 residues long. CDR3 in DNA: TGCAGTGCTAGAGATCACCGGGACTACAATGAGCAGTCCTTC. Translation gives CSARDHRDYNEQSF.

This clonotype was seen more than once but under ten times. The CDR3 sequence: CASSPRDTYTDTQYF. For the CDR3, the DNA is TGTGCCAGCAGCCCCCGGGACACCTACACAGATACGCAGTATTTT. The chain links TRBV28 to TRBJ2-3, with D tentatively TRBD1 (6 bases). This CDR3 is built from 15 residues. Looked up from germline, CDR1 is MDHEN and CDR2 is SYDVKM. The germline V and J ends were trimmed by 6 bases and 2 bases, with 15 bases remaining between them.

The chain uses TRBV28 and TRBJ2-1; the match to TRBD1 covers 11 bases. The CDR3 length is 16 residues. CDR1 and CDR2 (germline): MDHEN, SYDVKM. V was pared by 5 bases and J by 10 bases, with 13 bases of the junction left unmatched. The CDR3 DNA reads TGTGCCAGCAGTCTGGTACCCTCGGGACAGGGGGAAGAGCAGTTCTTC. It codes for CASSLVPSGQGEEQFF.

V gene TRBV10-3 combines with J gene TRBJ2-3; TRBD2 matches at 11 bases. Trimming cost V 4 bases and J 1 base; bases outside gene matches: 10. Germline V CDR1 and CDR2: ENHRY, SYGVKD. This CDR3 has 18 residues. The CDR3 protein is CAISGDTGTSGRTDTQYF. The CDR3 nucleotides are TGTGCCATCAGTGGTGACACCGGGACTAGCGGCCGCACAGATACGCAGTATTTT.

The chain has TRBV7-9 and TRBJ2-1, with TRBD2 matching 7 bases. Per germline, CDR1 SEHNR and CDR2 FQNEAQ (reference sequence). The CDR3 has 16 residues. Losses at the gene ends were 5 bases for V and 6 bases for J; bases not matched to a gene: 13. The CDR3 sequence is CASSPYDGLVFNEQFF. CDR3 bases: TGTGCCAGCAGCCCTTATGATGGACTAGTTTTCAATGAGCAGTTCTTC.

This chain uses TRBV27 with TRBJ1-1, with D uncertain. The CDR3 covers 13 residues. Germline CDR1 is MNHEY and CDR2 is SMNVEV (reference sequence). Trimming pared 0 bases from V and 1 base from J, leaving 3 bases between. CDR3 bases: TGTGCCAGCAGTTTATCGTGGAACACTGAAGCTTTCTTT. This gives the protein CASSLSWNTEAFF.

The V and J genes are TRBV10-3 and TRBJ2-7; no definite D call. This CDR3 contains 13 residues. Looked up from germline, CDR1 is ENHRY and CDR2 is SYGVKD. Trimming shortened V by 4 bases and J by 5 bases, and 12 bases separated the two germline ends. The CDR3 DNA sequence: TGTGCCATCAGTGCCCCCCTCAACCACGAGCAGTACTTC. Translating it yields CAISAPLNHEQYF.

The V call is TRBV12-3 or TRBV12-4, the J call TRBJ2-7; D perhaps matches TRBD1 (5 bases). Trimming left V 3 bases short and J 4 bases short, with 13 bases between. There are 14 residues in the CDR3. CDR3 sequence: CASSLADRGYEQYF. CDR3 nucleotide sequence: TGTGCCAGCAGTTTGGCCGACAGAGGATACGAGCAGTACTTC.

The chain couples TRBV29-1 to TRBJ2-7, with 8 bases lining up with TRBD1. J gave up 3 bases and V 0 bases, and 13 bases lay outside the gene matches. Germline V gene sequence: CDR1 SQVTM, CDR2 ANQGSEA. The CDR3 loop spans 17 amino acids. The CDR3 protein is CSVEDQTGAGGLYEQYF. The CDR3 coding sequence is TGCAGCGTTGAAGACCAGACAGGGGCCGGTGGGCTCTACGAGCAGTACTTC.

The rearrangement links TRBV11-2 to TRBJ2-2, with TRBD2 matching 10 bases. In germline, CDR1 is SGHAT, CDR2 FQNNGV. The CDR3 has 18 amino acids. Trimming removed 6 bases from V and 4 bases from J; junction bases left unmatched: 14. The CDR3 region is CASRPRPGTSVFTGELFF. DNA of the CDR3: TGTGCCAGCAGACCTAGACCCGGGACTAGCGTTTTCACCGGGGAGCTGTTTTTT.

This clonotype was counted once. The rearrangement uses TRBV20-1 and TRBJ2-1, with D tentatively TRBD1 or TRBD2 (6 bases each). Germline V gives CDR1 DFQATT, CDR2 SNEGSKA (reference sequence). This CDR3 contains 17 residues. Between the trimmed V and J ends, which lost 1 base and 4 bases, there was a span of 20 bases. CDR3 in amino acids: CSARGVAENQGYNEQFF. DNA of the CDR3: TGCAGTGCTAGAGGGGTAGCGGAGAATCAGGGGTACAATGAGCAGTTCTTC.

This chain joins TRBV7-8 and TRBJ2-5; the match to TRBD1 covers 8 bases. The CDR3 runs 15 residues. V lost 4 bases to trimming and J lost 5 bases; unmatched junction nucleotides: 9. Germline V gives CDR1 SGHVS, CDR2 FQNEAQ. The chain's CDR3 is CASSSRQGTWETQYF. The CDR3 DNA reads as TGTGCCAGCAGCTCCCGACAGGGGACCTGGGAGACCCAGTACTTC.

The chain's CDR3 is CASSLVGGPGNQPQHF. The CDR3 DNA reads as TGTGCCAGCAGCTTAGTCGGAGGGCCGGGGAATCAGCCCCAGCATTTT. The gene calls are TRBV11-2 and TRBJ1-5; D is ambiguous. Germline CDR1 SGHAT, CDR2 FQNNGV. With 1 base removed from V and 4 bases from J, the gap between germline ends came to 14 bases. This CDR3 has 16 amino acids.

The chain uses TRBV20-1 and TRBJ2-7; D may be TRBD2 (5 bases). Trimming took 0 bases from V and 4 from J, leaving 16 bases between them. This CDR3 is built from 15 residues. The germline gives CDR1 DFQATT, CDR2 SNEGSKA (reference sequence). CDR3 sequence (DNA): TGCAGTGCTAGAGATCTCCGGCTAGCTGATTACGAGCAGTACTTC. As protein: CSARDLRLADYEQYF.

In this sample, this clonotype turned up once. The chain employs TRBV18 and TRBJ2-1, with 12 bases lining up with TRBD1. The junction had 4 bases not matched to a gene; V was cut back by 4 bases and J by 6 bases. Germline V gene lookup returns CDR1 KGHSH and CDR2 LQKENI. CDR3 length: 15 residues. In DNA, the CDR3 is TGTGCCAGCTCACAGGGACAGGGGGCGGTCAATGAGCAGTTCTTC. Its protein is CASSQGQGAVNEQFF.

The genes are TRBV18 and TRBJ2-1; D is ambiguous. Per the germline V gene, CDR1 is KGHSH and CDR2 is LQKENI. The length of the CDR3 is 13 residues. V was shortened by 2 bases and J by 4 bases, with 6 bases between the two germline ends. CDR3 sequence reads: CASSPGRYNEQFF. In DNA form, the CDR3 reads TGTGCCAGCTCACCAGGCCGGTACAATGAGCAGTTCTTC.

Here the CDR3 reads CASSLESAVEQYF. CDR3 sequence (DNA): TGTGCCAGCAGCTTAGAATCCGCGGTCGAGCAGTACTTC. The chain joins TRBV7-9 to TRBJ2-7; D not resolved. CDR1 is SEHNR, CDR2 FQNEAQ, per germline (reference sequence). The CDR3 spans 13 residues. The V and J ends lost 1 base and 6 bases respectively, with 10 bases between them.

This clonotype was picked up one time. The V call is TRBV7-9, the J call TRBJ2-1; 13 bases match TRBD2. CDR3 length equals 16 residues. Trimming cost V 4 bases and J 5 bases; bases outside gene matches: 5. Per germline, CDR1 SEHNR and CDR2 FQNEAQ (reference sequence). CDR3: CASSSLLAGGHNEQFF. In DNA, the CDR3 is TGTGCCAGCAGCTCGCTACTAGCGGGGGGGCACAATGAGCAGTTCTTC.

In this sample, this clonotype turned up a few times. The chain is built from TRBV30 and TRBJ1-1; D remains unclear. CDR1 is GTSNPN and CDR2 is SVGIG in the germline V gene (reference sequence). The V gene lost 0 bases and the J gene lost 5 bases, with 7 bases spanning the gap. The CDR3 covers 12 residues. The CDR3 DNA reads TGTGCCTGGAGTGTACGGCAAACTGAAGCTTTCTTT. This translates into CAWSVRQTEAFF.

The rearrangement links TRBV28 to TRBJ1-5, with 7 bases identical to TRBD1. The CDR3 is 15 residues long. After removal of 10 bases from V and 4 bases from J, the junction contained 13 bases not matched to a gene. Germline values: CDR1 MDHEN, CDR2 SYDVKM. The chain's CDR3 is CANPQQTGHNQPQHF. The DNA of the CDR3 is TGTGCCAACCCACAACAGACAGGGCATAATCAGCCCCAGCATTTT.

The V call is TRBV2, the J call TRBJ1-1; no clear D gene. This CDR3 spans 13 amino acids. The V gene's germline CDR1 is SNHLY and CDR2 FYNNEI. With 3 bases removed from V and 3 bases from J, the gap between germline ends came to 8 bases. The CDR3 sequence is CASSERTDTEAFF. CDR3 nucleotide sequence: TGTGCCAGCAGTGAGAGGACCGACACTGAAGCTTTCTTT.